Described below is a single TCR beta chain sequence and its context. This record comes from a study of identical twins. Trimming took 5 bases from V and 7 from J; bases not matched to a gene: 15. The germline V gene encodes CDR1 SGDLS and CDR2 YYNGEE. The length of the CDR3 is 18 residues. MiXCR, run by TCRdb on the 5' RACE reads, gives a single entry per CDR3 protein. Of about 260,000 distinct CDR3 sequences in the sample, roughly 7% were seen once. Separately, the same data were catalogued under a study of yellow fever vaccine responses in identical twins.

The chain employs TRBV9 and TRBJ2-2; 12 bases are shared with TRBD2. The sample comprised memory (CD45RO+) T cells sorted from blood. The source of this sequence is a woman aged 18 to 35 in good health. As DNA, the CDR3 is TGTGCCAGCAGTCTCGCTCCTACGGGACTAGCGGGTGTCGGGGAGCTGTTTTTT. Its translation is CASSLAPTGLAGVGELFF.